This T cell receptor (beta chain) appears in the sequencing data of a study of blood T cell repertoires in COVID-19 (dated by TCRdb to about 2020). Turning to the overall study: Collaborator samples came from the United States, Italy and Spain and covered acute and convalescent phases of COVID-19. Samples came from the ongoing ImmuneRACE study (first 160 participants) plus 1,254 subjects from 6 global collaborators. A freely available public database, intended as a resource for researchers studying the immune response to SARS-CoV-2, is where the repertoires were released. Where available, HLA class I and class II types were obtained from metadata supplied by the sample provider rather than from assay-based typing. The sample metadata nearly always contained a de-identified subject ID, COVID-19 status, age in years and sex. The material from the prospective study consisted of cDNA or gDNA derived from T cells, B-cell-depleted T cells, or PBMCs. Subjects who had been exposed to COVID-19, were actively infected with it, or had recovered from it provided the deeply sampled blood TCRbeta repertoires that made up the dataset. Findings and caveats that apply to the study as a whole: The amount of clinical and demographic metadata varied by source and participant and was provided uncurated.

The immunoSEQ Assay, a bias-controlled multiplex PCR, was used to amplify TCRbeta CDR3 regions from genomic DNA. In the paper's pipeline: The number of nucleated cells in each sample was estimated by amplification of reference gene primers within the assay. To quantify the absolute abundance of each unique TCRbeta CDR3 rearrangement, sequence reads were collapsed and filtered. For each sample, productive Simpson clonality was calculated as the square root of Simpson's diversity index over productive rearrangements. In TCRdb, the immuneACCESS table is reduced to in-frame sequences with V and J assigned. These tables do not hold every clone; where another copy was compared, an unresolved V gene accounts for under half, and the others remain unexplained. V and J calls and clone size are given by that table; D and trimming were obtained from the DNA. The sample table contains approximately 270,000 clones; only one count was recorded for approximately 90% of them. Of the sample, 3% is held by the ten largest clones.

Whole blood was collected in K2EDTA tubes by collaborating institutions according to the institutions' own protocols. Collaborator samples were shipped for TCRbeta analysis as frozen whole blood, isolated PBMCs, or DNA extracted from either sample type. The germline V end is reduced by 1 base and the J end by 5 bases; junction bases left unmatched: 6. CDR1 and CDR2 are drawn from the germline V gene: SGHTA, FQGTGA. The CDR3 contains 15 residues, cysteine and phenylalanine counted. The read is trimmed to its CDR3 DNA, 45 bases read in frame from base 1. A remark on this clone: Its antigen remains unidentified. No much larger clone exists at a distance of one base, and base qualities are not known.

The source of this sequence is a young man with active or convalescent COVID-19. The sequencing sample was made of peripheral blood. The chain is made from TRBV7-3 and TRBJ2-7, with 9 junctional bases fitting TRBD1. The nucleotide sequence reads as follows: TGTGCCAGCAGCTTAATGGGACAGGGTGTCGACGAGCAGTACTTC. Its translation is CASSLMGQGVDEQYF.